Described below is a single T cell receptor beta chain sequence and its context. Its antigen remains unknown. This CDR3 spans 15 amino acids. V shed 0 bases and J shed 6 bases, with 15 bases lying between them. Per germline, CDR1 SGHTA and CDR2 FQGTGA. The data originate from a study of T cells after yellow fever vaccination. Whole-study context: Fractions with few cells were prepared using SMART-Seq v4 Ultra Low Input.

MiXCR was run by TCRdb on the 5' RACE reads, yielding one entry per CDR3 protein. The sample comprises about 550,000 distinct CDR3 sequences, 15% to 20% of which are singletons, and around 15% rests with the top ten. Study-level results: Most primary-vaccination clones recurred post-booster (roughly 97% CD4, 88% CD8). Only a minor proportion of clonotypes was detected across both CD4 and CD8 compartments. The secondary response peaked faster, at day 5 versus 15, but was weaker.

The source was PBMCs, collected 15 days after the yellow fever booster vaccination. The chain carries TRBV7-3 and TRBJ2-7; D may be TRBD1 or TRBD2 (6 bases each). The TCR sequence derives from a man aged 30 to 39 who received the YFV17D yellow fever vaccine. This chain's CDR3 is CASSLTIGGPGEQYF. The DNA of the CDR3 is TGTGCCAGCAGCTTAACGATTGGGGGGCCGGGCGAGCAGTACTTC.